This TCR beta chain emerged from a study of blood T cell repertoires in COVID-19. Overall study context: Whether acute or convalescent, the COVID-19 samples came from the United States, Italy and Spain. In each case, the material was cDNA or gDNA derived from T cells, B-cell-depleted T cells, or PBMCs.

The CDR3 covers 16 residues. V gave up 3 bases and J gave up 4 bases; unmatched junction bases: 6. From germline, CDR1 is KGHDR and CDR2 SFDVKD. In the source study's methods: Amplified reference gene primers provided the basis for estimating nucleated cell counts. This table comes from immunoSEQ multiplex PCR, and its TCRdb copy is limited to in-frame clones, with some not included. That table gives V, J and clone size, and the DNA gave D and trimming. The sample yields 150,000 to 200,000 clones, almost 80% seen once. The sequence was obtained from a man aged 55 to 70 with active or convalescent COVID-19. The rearrangement links TRBV24-1 to TRBJ2-2; the match to TRBD2 covers 8 bases. Sequencing used peripheral blood. DNA of the CDR3: TGTGCCACCAGTGATCCCACTAGCGGAGCCACCGGGGAGCTGTTTTTT. Residues: CATSDPTSGATGELFF.